The rows below give T cell receptor beta chains drawn from one sample of a study of cytomegalovirus exposure and HLA in healthy donors. The method was immunoSEQ multiplex PCR; TCRdb's version includes in-frame clones alone and lacks a portion of them. The top ten clones hold over 1.3% of a sample with fewer than 120,000 clones, around nine tenths of them seen once. The specimen was PBMCs. These receptors originate from a woman aged 25 to 39 in good health and CMV-seropositive. CDR3s include the opening cysteine and the closing phenylalanine or tryptophan. The D gene is left open where the match is weak. Rows give clone size only sometimes, using once, few, many, or a class for an expanded clone.

abundance,d_gene,v_gene,j_gene,CDR3aa,CDR3nt
NA,NA,TRBV18,TRBJ1-3,CASSLQGSHGNTIYF,TGTGCCAGCTCACTGCAGGGCAGCCATGGAAACACCATATATTTT
NA,NA,TRBV25-1,TRBJ2-5,CASSEGTSQETQYF,TGTGCCAGCAGTGAGGGGACATCCCAAGAGACCCAGTACTTC
NA,NA,TRBV7-6,TRBJ2-2,CASSFEVGRSGELFF,TGTGCCAGCAGCTTCGAGGTGGGGAGGTCCGGGGAGCTGTTTTTT
NA,NA,TRBV19,TRBJ1-2,CASSIPRHGYTF,TGTGCCAGTAGTATCCCGCGTCATGGCTACACCTTC
NA,TRBD2,TRBV6-6,TRBJ2-3,CASSLAGTDTQYF,TGTGCCAGCAGCCTAGCGGGCACAGATACGCAGTATTTT
NA,NA,TRBV11-3,TRBJ2-3,CASSSTGTDTQYF,TGTGCCAGCAGCTCGACAGGCACAGATACGCAGTATTTT
NA,NA,TRBV29-1,TRBJ1-1,CSVGWASTGNTEAFF,TGCAGCGTAGGCTGGGCTTCGACAGGAAACACTGAAGCTTTCTTT
NA,TRBD1,TRBV6-1,TRBJ1-3,CASSEGTGFGNTIYF,TGTGCCAGCAGTGAAGGGACAGGGTTTGGAAACACCATATATTTT
NA,TRBD2,TRBV7-2,TRBJ2-3,CASSLGGTSGRGITQYF,TGTGCCAGCAGCTTAGGGGGGACTAGCGGCAGGGGGATTACGCAGTATTTT
NA,TRBD2,TRBV2,TRBJ2-3,CASSELPLAGFTDTQYF,TGTGCCAGCAGTGAACTCCCCCTAGCGGGGTTCACAGATACGCAGTATTTT
NA,TRBD2,TRBV5-6,TRBJ2-7,CASSWGLAGVFSYEQYF,TGTGCCAGCAGCTGGGGACTAGCGGGAGTGTTCTCCTACGAGCAGTACTTC
NA,NA,TRBV28,TRBJ2-6,CASSPRSGANVLTF,TGTGCCAGCAGTCCTCGCTCTGGGGCCAACGTCCTGACTTTC
NA,NA,TRBV25-1,TRBJ1-1,CASSDIDGGPAEAFF,TGTGCCAGCAGTGATATTGACGGGGGGCCGGCTGAAGCTTTCTTT
NA,NA,TRBV30,TRBJ2-7,CAWSGALYEQYF,TGTGCCTGGAGTGGGGCCCTGTACGAGCAGTACTTC
NA,NA,TRBV30,TRBJ2-7,CAWSGENRPSYEQYF,TGTGCCTGGAGTGGAGAGAACAGGCCCTCCTACGAGCAGTACTTC
NA,TRBD1,TRBV5-6,TRBJ1-5,CASSSRGHGAQPQHF,TGTGCCAGCAGCAGCAGGGGGCACGGGGCTCAGCCCCAGCATTTT
NA,NA,TRBV5-4,TRBJ1-6,CASSFGGHNSPLHF,TGTGCCAGCAGCTTTGGGGGCCATAATTCACCCCTCCACTTT
NA,NA,TRBV5-4,TRBJ1-5,CASSLFQPQHF,TGTGCCAGCAGCCTTTTTCAGCCCCAGCATTTT
NA,TRBD1,TRBV28,TRBJ1-1,CASSPWDREAFF,TGTGCCAGCAGCCCCTGGGACAGGGAAGCTTTCTTT
NA,TRBD1,TRBV29-1,TRBJ1-1,CSADPGGLGTEAFF,TGCAGCGCAGATCCAGGGGGCTTGGGGACTGAAGCTTTCTTT
NA,TRBD2,TRBV9,TRBJ2-2,CASSSRLAGGPGELFF,TGTGCCAGCAGCTCACGACTAGCGGGGGGCCCCGGGGAGCTGTTTTTT
few,NA,TRBV4-1,TRBJ2-1,CASSRQSGWDNEQFF,TGCGCCAGCAGCCGCCAGTCAGGGTGGGACAATGAGCAGTTCTTC
NA,TRBD1,TRBV2,TRBJ1-1,CASKRGQPNTEAFF,TGTGCCAGCAAGAGGGGACAGCCGAACACTGAAGCTTTCTTT
NA,TRBD2,TRBV7-2,TRBJ2-2,CASSHGTSGGTGELFF,TGTGCCAGCAGCCATGGGACTAGCGGGGGGACCGGGGAGCTGTTTTTT
NA,TRBD1,TRBV7-2,TRBJ2-7,CASSLARQGDYEQYF,TGTGCCAGCAGCTTAGCGAGGCAGGGGGACTACGAGCAGTACTTC
NA,TRBD1,TRBV12-5,TRBJ2-3,CASGLYRGDTQYF,TGTGCTAGTGGTTTGTACAGGGGGGATACGCAGTATTTT
NA,TRBD1,TRBV6-1,TRBJ2-5,CASSRGPYQETQYF,TGTGCCAGCAGTAGGGGGCCGTACCAAGAGACCCAGTACTTC
NA,TRBD1,TRBV9,TRBJ1-2,CASSVGPGQLNYGYTF,TGTGCCAGCAGCGTCGGACCGGGACAGCTAAACTATGGCTACACCTTC
NA,TRBD2,TRBV9,TRBJ2-1,CASSVAVSGGGEQFF,TGTGCCAGCAGCGTCGCGGTTAGCGGGGGCGGTGAGCAGTTCTTC
NA,NA,TRBV6-1,TRBJ1-4,CASRERTLSGEKLFF,TGTGCCAGCAGAGAAAGAACACTTTCGGGGGAAAAACTGTTTTTT
NA,NA,TRBV5-4,TRBJ2-7,CASSFGNYEQYF,TGTGCCAGCAGCTTTGGCAACTACGAGCAGTACTTC
NA,NA,TRBV27,TRBJ2-3,CASSPGAPEATYKDTQYF,TGTGCCAGCAGTCCAGGGGCTCCGGAGGCCACCTACAAAGATACGCAGTATTTT
NA,TRBD1,TRBV2,TRBJ2-1,CASGTGHGEQFF,TGTGCCAGCGGGACAGGGCACGGTGAGCAGTTCTTC
NA,NA,TRBV9,TRBJ2-5,CASSANRAHETQYF,TGTGCCAGCAGCGCTAACAGGGCTCATGAGACCCAGTACTTC
NA,TRBD1,TRBV5-1,TRBJ2-3,CASRGTGVSTDTQYF,TGCGCCAGCAGGGGCACAGGGGTTAGCACAGATACGCAGTATTTT
NA,TRBD2,TRBV15,TRBJ2-5,CATSRDWGRVQETQYF,TGTGCCACCAGCAGAGATTGGGGGAGGGTCCAAGAGACCCAGTACTTC
NA,TRBD2,TRBV10-3,TRBJ2-3,CAIGDSGSTADTQYF,TGTGCCATCGGTGACAGCGGGAGTACAGCAGATACGCAGTATTTT
once,TRBD2,TRBV5-1,TRBJ2-2,CASSLIIGLAGAGELFF,TGCGCCAGCAGCCTCATCATCGGACTAGCGGGAGCCGGGGAGCTGTTTTTT
NA,TRBD1,TRBV2,TRBJ2-2,CASSYRDRITGELFF,TGTGCCAGCAGTTACCGGGACAGGATAACCGGGGAGCTGTTTTTT
NA,TRBD2,TRBV6-6,TRBJ2-7,CASSYFSGNSYEQYF,TGTGCCAGCAGTTACTTTAGCGGGAACTCCTACGAGCAGTACTTC
NA,TRBD2,TRBV2,TRBJ2-7,CASNLRTSGPYEQYF,TGTGCCAGCAACTTAAGGACTAGCGGACCCTACGAGCAGTACTTC
NA,NA,TRBV10-2,TRBJ2-3,CASSETYPGNTQYF,TGCGCCAGCAGTGAGACCTACCCAGGGAATACGCAGTATTTT
NA,NA,TRBV29-1,TRBJ2-1,CSVAGPPEGQFF,TGCAGCGTGGCCGGGCCCCCGGAGGGGCAGTTCTTC
NA,NA,TRBV5-1,TRBJ2-1,CASSPRQSPYNEQFF,TGCGCCAGCAGCCCCAGACAGAGTCCCTACAATGAGCAGTTCTTC
NA,TRBD1,TRBV11-2,TRBJ2-1,CASREARTGGVYNEQFF,TGTGCCAGCAGAGAGGCCAGGACAGGGGGCGTCTACAATGAGCAGTTCTTC
NA,TRBD2,TRBV29-1,TRBJ2-5,CSAAGLAGIETQYF,TGCAGCGCCGCGGGACTAGCGGGAATCGAGACCCAGTACTTC
NA,NA,TRBV5-1,TRBJ2-1,CASSLAVRSSYNEQFF,TGCGCCAGCAGCTTGGCCGTCAGAAGCTCCTACAATGAGCAGTTCTTC
NA,NA,TRBV4-3,TRBJ1-2,CASSQGTPAYGYTF,TGCGCCAGCAGCCAGGGGACACCCGCGTATGGCTACACCTTC
NA,NA,TRBV5-4,TRBJ2-2,CASSTILASGELFF,TGTGCCAGCAGCACCATCCTAGCGTCCGGGGAGCTGTTTTTT